This entry features one T cell receptor beta chain sequence. Libraries of TCR beta came from iRepertoire HTBI primers plus Arm-PCR of CDR3 regions. TCRdb ran MiXCR on the multiplex PCR reads and lists one entry per CDR3 protein. This table holds 450,000 to 650,000 distinct CDR3 sequences, about 15% found once. Trimming removed 4 bases from V and 7 bases from J; junction bases left unmatched: 10. Germline V lookup: CDR1 SGHRS, CDR2 YFSETQ. This CDR3 region has 17 residues. The data stem from a study of regulatory T cells in long-lasting Graves disease. Time point noted: newly diagnosed GD, antithyroid drugs for less than 3 months. The authors made the TCR library using RNA they extracted from PBMCs. These same data were also listed under a study on T cells in Graves' hyperthyroidism and ophthalmopathy. This second study notes: Among clonotypes expanded in thyroid above 0.001, most were also found in blood.

Specimen: peripheral blood mononuclear cells (PBMCs), collected at new diagnosis, from a patient treated with antithyroid drugs. The rearrangement links TRBV5-1 to TRBJ2-1; 14 bases line up with TRBD2. This TCR was sampled from a middle-aged woman with Graves disease. CDR3 in amino acids: CASSRRMTSGGGNEQFF. Here the CDR3 DNA reads TGCGCCAGCAGCAGACGTATGACTAGCGGGGGGGGAAATGAGCAGTTCTTC.